The rows below give T cell receptor beta chains drawn from one sample of a study of shared clonotypes between healthy human individuals. The assay was immunoSEQ multiplex PCR, and TCRdb's table has in-frame clones only and misses some. Among over 400,000 clones, approximately 80% were seen once, and the ten largest hold about 12%. Sequencing input: PBMCs. These receptor sequences come from a woman in her thirties or forties in good health. Some clones in this sample may be carry-over from other donors' samples. Both conserved end residues are trimmed from each CDR3. Fields, in order: V gene, J gene, clone size, CDR3 protein. The listing skips clone size in some rows; elsewhere it reads once, few, many or a size class.

V: TRBV2
J: TRBJ1-5
size: many
CDR3: ASSAFGQGEGQPQH

V: TRBV28
J: TRBJ1-2
size: .
CDR3: ASSVNYGYT

V: TRBV7-2
J: TRBJ2-1
size: .
CDR3: ASSYASGAYNEQF

V: TRBV4-1
J: TRBJ2-3
size: .
CDR3: ASSPSIWGTTDTQY

V: TRBV6-1
J: TRBJ1-5
size: .
CDR3: ASSEVSRIPSNQPQH

V: TRBV6-5
J: TRBJ2-2
size: .
CDR3: ASSWGQGVFGELL

V: TRBV7-2
J: TRBJ1-1
size: once
CDR3: ASSLRDTEAF

V: TRBV28
J: TRBJ2-7
size: many
CDR3: ASSLILGGRTSYEQY

V: TRBV6-5
J: TRBJ2-7
size: .
CDR3: ASSYSGLAGYEQY

V: TRBV6-1
J: TRBJ2-7
size: .
CDR3: ASSEGPQVVYEQY

V: TRBV30
J: TRBJ2-6
size: .
CDR3: AWRNRGLGANVLT

V: TRBV6-1
J: TRBJ2-5
size: .
CDR3: ASKRSGRGGTQY

V: TRBV27
J: TRBJ2-3
size: .
CDR3: ASSLSPGLTADTQY

V: TRBV7-6
J: TRBJ2-7
size: .
CDR3: ASSTGMATSYEQY

V: TRBV6-5
J: TRBJ1-3
size: once
CDR3: ASSLTGTTGNTIY

V: TRBV28
J: TRBJ1-2
size: .
CDR3: ASSLEYRGAGGYT

V: TRBV5-1
J: TRBJ2-7
size: .
CDR3: ASSLREAGSTYEQY

V: TRBV20-1
J: TRBJ1-1
size: .
CDR3: RGQENTEAF